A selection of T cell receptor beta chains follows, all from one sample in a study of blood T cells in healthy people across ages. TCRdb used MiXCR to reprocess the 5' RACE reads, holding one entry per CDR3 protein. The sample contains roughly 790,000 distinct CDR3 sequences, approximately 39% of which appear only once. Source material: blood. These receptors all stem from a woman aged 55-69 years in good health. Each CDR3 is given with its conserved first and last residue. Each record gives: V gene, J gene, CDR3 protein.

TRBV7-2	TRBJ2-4	CASGFSGSLPNIQYF
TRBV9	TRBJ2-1	CASSGKRGTYNEQFF
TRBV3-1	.	CASSHGRLQGFLVDEQYF
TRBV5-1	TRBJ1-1	CASSLADGINTEAFF
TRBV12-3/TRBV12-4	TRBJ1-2	CASSLIGYGYTF
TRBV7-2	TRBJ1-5	CASSLDQGNQPQHF
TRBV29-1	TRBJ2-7	CSAATGFYEQYF
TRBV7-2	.	CASSLLTWVSRTYEQYF
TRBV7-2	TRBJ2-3	CASSLGGPSGRRRTDTQYF
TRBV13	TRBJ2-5	CASSTDRVQETQYF
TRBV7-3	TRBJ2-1	CASSFQGEHEQFF
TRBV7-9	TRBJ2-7	CASSPGRAGGYEQYF
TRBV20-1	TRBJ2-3	CSASLAGGHGTQYF
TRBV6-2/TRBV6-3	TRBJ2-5	CASGGFRYEQYF
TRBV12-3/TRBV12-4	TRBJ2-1	CASSSLAPSSYEQFF
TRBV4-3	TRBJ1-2	CASSQGQASNYGYTF
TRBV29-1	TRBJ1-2	CSVLEGAGANYGYTF
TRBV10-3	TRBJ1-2	CAISAEQGYGYTF
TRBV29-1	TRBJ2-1	CSGTTGTEQFF
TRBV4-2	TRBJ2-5	CASSQEPAEETQYF
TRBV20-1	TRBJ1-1	CSQRGGTEAFF
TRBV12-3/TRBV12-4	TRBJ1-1	CASSLEQGGAFF
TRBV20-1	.	CSAENTGGTYEQYF
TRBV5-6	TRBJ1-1	CASSLRPTVGTEAFF
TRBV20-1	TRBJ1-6	CSARAQVLGNSPLHF
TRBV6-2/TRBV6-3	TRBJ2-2	CASSVTGTSYNPGELFF
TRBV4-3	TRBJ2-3	CASSQEGLAGRDTQYF
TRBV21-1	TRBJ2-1	CASKNGTGSSYNEQFF
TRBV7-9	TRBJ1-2	CASSLVSDYGYTF
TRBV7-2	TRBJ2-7	CASSLGPPISYEQYF
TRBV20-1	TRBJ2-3	CSAFLAGPDTQYF
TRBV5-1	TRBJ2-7	CASGLGDRGPDEQYF
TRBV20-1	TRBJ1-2	CSAKGLTGHYGYTF
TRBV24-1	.	CATSPIAGGPETQYF
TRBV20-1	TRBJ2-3	CSAIVKTSGGAADTQYF
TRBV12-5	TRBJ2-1	CASGPGTSGTNEQFF
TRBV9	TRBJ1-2	CASSPGQGAAGYTF
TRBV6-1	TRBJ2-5	CASSRDRTSETQYF
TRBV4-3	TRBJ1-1	CASSQGGSLVGEAFF
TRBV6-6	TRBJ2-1	CATSRGLGEQFF
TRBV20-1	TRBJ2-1	CSASDRGTYNEQFF
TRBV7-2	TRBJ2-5	CASSNGLVRETQYF
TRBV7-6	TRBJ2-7	CASSSGQGPLYEQYF
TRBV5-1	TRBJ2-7	CASSLGQGLARTYEQYF
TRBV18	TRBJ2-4	CASSPHRVGETSGGEQYF
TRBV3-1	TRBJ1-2	CASSLQDRGGYGYTF
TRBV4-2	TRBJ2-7	CASSQERGLPYEQYF
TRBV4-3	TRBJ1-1	CASSQDLGRGLNTEAFF
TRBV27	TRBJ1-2	CASSLSMTNYGYTF
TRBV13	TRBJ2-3	CASSNTDRAQYF